This T cell receptor (beta chain) emerged from a study of CXCR3-negative and CXCR3-positive naive CD8 T cells. Study background: The total count of TRB reads reached some 140 million, and each library contributed about 1.5 +/- 0.3 million.

It was by 5' RACE with UMI labels that the TRB cDNA libraries were prepared. For each CDR3 protein, TCRdb gives one entry from its re-call of the 5' RACE reads, without DNA. This repertoire includes 50,000 to 65,000 distinct CDR3 sequences. Whole-study findings and limits: Fresh PBMCs served for most assays, and CXCR3 expression fell partially after cryopreservation. Similar TRBV-TRBJ usage characterized naive CXCR3-negative and CXCR3-positive cells; memory cells differed.

Remarks on this clonotype: No antigen is known for it.

The CDR3 extends over 15 amino acids. Germline values: CDR1 SGDLS, CDR2 YYNGEE. This TCR came from a human donor in good health. Some clones in this sample may be carry-over from other donors' samples. The material sequenced was memory CD8+ T cells from blood. The gene calls are TRBV9 and TRBJ1-5; the TRBD1 assignment by TCRdb is unverifiable without DNA. CDR3 region: CASSTGQGGDQPQHF.